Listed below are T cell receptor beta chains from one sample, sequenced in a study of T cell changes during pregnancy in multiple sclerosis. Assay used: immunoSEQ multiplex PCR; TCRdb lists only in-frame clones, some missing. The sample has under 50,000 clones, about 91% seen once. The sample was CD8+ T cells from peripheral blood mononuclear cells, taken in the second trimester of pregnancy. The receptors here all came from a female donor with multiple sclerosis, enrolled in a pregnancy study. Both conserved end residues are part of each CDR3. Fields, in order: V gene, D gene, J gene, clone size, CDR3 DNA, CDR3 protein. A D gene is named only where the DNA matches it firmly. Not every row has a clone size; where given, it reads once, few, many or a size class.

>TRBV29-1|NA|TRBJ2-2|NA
TGCAGCACCCGAGAGGGGGACACCGGGGAGCTGTTTTTT
CSTREGDTGELFF
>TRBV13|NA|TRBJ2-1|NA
TGTGCCAGCAGCTTAGGCCGGGGGAATGAGCAGTTCTTC
CASSLGRGNEQFF
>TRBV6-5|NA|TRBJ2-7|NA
TGTGCCACTCGACAGAGCTCGAACTACGAGCAGTACTTC
CATRQSSNYEQYF
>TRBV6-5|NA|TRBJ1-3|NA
TGTGCCAGCAGTGGGAGGGGGGCGGGAAACACCATATATTTT
CASSGRGAGNTIYF
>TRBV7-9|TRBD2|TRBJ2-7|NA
TGTGCCAGCAGCCCCGGGGGGTACGAGCAGTACTTC
CASSPGGYEQYF
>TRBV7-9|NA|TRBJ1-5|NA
TGTGCCAGCAGCTTAACCGGTAATCAGCCCCAGCATTTT
CASSLTGNQPQHF
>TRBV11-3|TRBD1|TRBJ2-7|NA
TGTGCCAGCAGCACCTCCGGGACAGGGCTCACCGACGAGCAGTACTTC
CASSTSGTGLTDEQYF
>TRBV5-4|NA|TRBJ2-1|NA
TGTGCCAGCAGCCCCGGGACCTACAATGAGCAGTTCTTC
CASSPGTYNEQFF
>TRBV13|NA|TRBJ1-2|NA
TGTGCCAGCAGCTTAGATGGCCCTTACACCTTC
CASSLDGPYTF
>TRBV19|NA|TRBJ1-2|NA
TGTGCCAGTAGTGCCGGGGTGAACTATGGCTACACCTTC
CASSAGVNYGYTF
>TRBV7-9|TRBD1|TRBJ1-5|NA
TGTGCCAGCAGCTCCGGACAGGGTCAAGGGCAGCCCCAGCATTTT
CASSSGQGQGQPQHF
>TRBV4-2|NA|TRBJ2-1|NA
TGTGCCAGCAGCCAAGATGGGCAGGGCTCCTACAATGAGCAGTTCTTC
CASSQDGQGSYNEQFF
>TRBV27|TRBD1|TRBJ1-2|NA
TGTGCCAGCAGTTCCGATCAGGGGGCCTACTATGGCTACACCTTC
CASSSDQGAYYGYTF
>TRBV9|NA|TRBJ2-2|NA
TGTGCCAGCGGGGGCTACACCGGGGAGCTGTTTTTT
CASGGYTGELFF
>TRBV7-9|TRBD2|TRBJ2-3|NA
TGTGCCAGCAGCCATGTCCCTAGCGGGGGGGCAGATACGCAGTATTTT
CASSHVPSGGADTQYF
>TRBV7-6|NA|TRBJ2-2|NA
TGCGGAAGTGCAAGAGGGACCGGGGAGCTGTTTTTT
CGSARGTGELFF
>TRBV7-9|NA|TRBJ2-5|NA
TGTGCCAGCAGCTTAGAGCAGGCCCTTCAAGAGACCCAGTACTTC
CASSLEQALQETQYF
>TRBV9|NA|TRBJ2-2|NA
TGTGCCAGCAGCGTAGGGGGGGGCGGCAGGGGGCCCACCGGGGAGCTGTTTTTT
CASSVGGGGRGPTGELFF
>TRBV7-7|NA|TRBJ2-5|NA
TGTGCTAGCAGCTTAGCTCAAGGGGAAGAGACCCAGTACTTC
CASSLAQGEETQYF
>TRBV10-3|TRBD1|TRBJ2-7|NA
TGTGCCATCAGTGAGACAGGGGCGCCCAACGAGCAGTACTTC
CAISETGAPNEQYF
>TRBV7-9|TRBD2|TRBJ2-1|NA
TGTGCCAGCAGCTTCGTAGCGGGGGGGCTCGGTAATGAGCAGTTCTTC
CASSFVAGGLGNEQFF
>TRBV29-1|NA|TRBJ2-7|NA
TGCAGCGTTGAAGATCCGGCCTTGGGGGGCTACGAGCAGTACTTC
CSVEDPALGGYEQYF
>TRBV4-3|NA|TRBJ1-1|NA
TGCGCCAGCAGCCAAGTCCGGACAGCGAACACTGAAGCTTTCTTT
CASSQVRTANTEAFF
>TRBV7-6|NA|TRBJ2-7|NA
TGTGCCAGCAGCGAGGGCGGCAGATACTACGAGCAGTACTTC
CASSEGGRYYEQYF
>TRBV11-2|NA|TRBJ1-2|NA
TGTGCCAGCAGCATACGGGACAACGTTAACTATGGCTACACCTTC
CASSIRDNVNYGYTF
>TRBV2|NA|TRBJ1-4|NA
TGTGCCAGCAGTGAAGCGAGCCCGGGACATTCGAATGAAAAACTGTTTTTT
CASSEASPGHSNEKLFF
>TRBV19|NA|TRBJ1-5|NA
TGTGCCAGTAGTATAGTTGGGGAGCCCAATCAGCCCCAGCATTTT
CASSIVGEPNQPQHF
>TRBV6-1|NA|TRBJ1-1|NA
TGTGCCAGCAGTGAACTTAACAGGGACACTGAAGCTTTCTTT
CASSELNRDTEAFF
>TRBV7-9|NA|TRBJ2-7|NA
TGTGCCAGCAGCAGCCCTACCCACGTATACGAGCAGTACTTC
CASSSPTHVYEQYF
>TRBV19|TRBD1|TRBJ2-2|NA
TGTGCCAGTAGTATGACAGGGATCTCCGGGGAGCTGTTTTTT
CASSMTGISGELFF
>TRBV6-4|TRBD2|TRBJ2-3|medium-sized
TGTGCCAGCAGTCCTAGCGGCTCCACAGATACGCAGTATTTT
CASSPSGSTDTQYF
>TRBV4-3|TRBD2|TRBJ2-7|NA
TGCGCCAGCAGCCAGGGGACTAGCGGGGGTTACGAGCAGTACTTC
CASSQGTSGGYEQYF
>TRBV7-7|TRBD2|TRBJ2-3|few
TGTGCCAGCAGCCTAGCGGGGGGGGCCGCGGATACGCAGTATTTT
CASSLAGGAADTQYF
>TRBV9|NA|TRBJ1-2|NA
TGTGCCAGCAGCGTGGAGGGGCAGGGTTTAGGTGGCTACACCTTC
CASSVEGQGLGGYTF
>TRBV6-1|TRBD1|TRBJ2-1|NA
TGTGCCAGCAGTGGGGACAGGGCGGACCCAAGTAGCAATGAGCAGTTCTTC
CASSGDRADPSSNEQFF
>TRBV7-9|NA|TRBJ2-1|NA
TGTGCCAGCAGGACGGGTCATGAGCAGTTCTTC
CASRTGHEQFF
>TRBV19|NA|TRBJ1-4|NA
TGTGCCAGTAGTATCCCCTTTGAAAAACTGTTTTTT
CASSIPFEKLFF
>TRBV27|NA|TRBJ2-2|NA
TGTGCCAGCACTCTCGGGGGGCCCAACACCGGGGAGCTGTTTTTT
CASTLGGPNTGELFF
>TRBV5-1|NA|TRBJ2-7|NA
TGCGCCAGCAGCTTGTTCCGGGGCTACGAGCAGTACTTC
CASSLFRGYEQYF
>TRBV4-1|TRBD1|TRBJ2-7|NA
TGCGCCAGCAGCCAAGAGGGACAGTTCGAGCAGTACTTC
CASSQEGQFEQYF
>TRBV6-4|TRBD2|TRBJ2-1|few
TGTGCCAGCAGTCGCGGGGGGACCTACAATGAGCAGTTCTTC
CASSRGGTYNEQFF